What follows is one TCR beta chain and its context. These data are taken from a study of CD8 T cells in Susac syndrome. The CDR3 covers 16 residues. Trimming pared 2 bases from V and 2 bases from J, leaving 13 bases between. CDR1 is SGDLS, CDR2 YYNGEE, per germline. It was with random hexamers that about 0.45 to 1 ug RNA was reverse transcribed. TCRdb re-called the immunoSEQ multiplex PCR reads through MiXCR, storing one row per CDR3 protein. In the table there are more than 250,000 distinct CDR3 sequences, 92% of which are singletons. The rearrangement links TRBV9 to TRBJ2-2; D is unclear. The receptor was isolated from a human donor with multiple sclerosis. Source material: CD4+ T cells from PBMCs. CDR3 region: CASSVGSHINTGELFF. As DNA, the CDR3 is TGTGCCAGCAGCGTCGGCTCGCATATTAACACCGGGGAGCTGTTTTTT.